This TCR beta chain appears in the sequencing data of a study of read filtering for tumor transcriptome and immune sequencing (TCRdb year 2020). Describing the broader study: The cohort had 16 to 20 male and over 12 female patients with a mean age of about 70 years, ranging from roughly 45 to 85. Under revised international staging, about eight patients fell into R-ISS I, about 17 into R-ISS II and over five into R-ISS III. After DNase treatment, whole-transcriptome libraries were prepared with the TruSeq RNA Access Library Prep Kit. Per sample, about 3.5 to 11 million TCR-region mapped reads were obtained with IR-seq, compared with only 85 to 1273 with RNA-seq. The study compared TCR repertoires from targeted immune repertoire sequencing and bulk whole-transcriptome sequencing run on the same bone marrow samples. As a main aim, a read-filtering strategy for immune repertoire data was addressed, with the specific question being whether clonotypes supported by a single read should be removed.

The table lists this clonotype with many counts. What antigen it recognizes has not been identified. Base qualities are not recorded, but no much larger clone differs from it by a single base. The Immunoverse kit was used to build TCR libraries from around 400 ng RNA, with molecular barcoded adaptors covering alpha/delta and beta/gamma chains. TCR library preparation used the same RNA that went into transcriptome sequencing. TCR libraries were sequenced on an Illumina HiSeq 4000 with 2 x 150 cycles. The authors processed their data as follows. Using MiXCR, which included quality filtering and error correction, TCR reads were aligned to human V, D, J and C references and then assembled into CDR3 clonotypes. The tcR package in R was used for analysis of clonotype counts and gene usage diversity. Raw mapping reads were checked after the RNA-seq reads had been mapped by STAR aligner version 2.5.3a onto the human GRCh37 genome. To test how sequencing depth affected the clonotypes detected, IR-seq fastq files were randomly downsampled with Seqtk 1.3. TCRdb reworked the public reads: Q25 trimming with fastp, MiXCR clone assembly, productive beta chains retained. Merged by CDR3 protein, the rows form single entries marked with the most common genes and DNA. The V and J calls come from TCRdb's annotation, not from the publication. Here the sample has about 61,000 distinct CDR3 sequences; around 21% occur a single time. The ten biggest clones cover roughly an eighth of the sample.

The paper as a whole reports these results and caveats: IR-seq captured clonotypes at much higher depth and more reliably than RNA-seq, and smaller IR-seq throughput sufficed to identify most shared clonotypes. The sorted CD138-negative fraction was composed of a mixed bone marrow immune population rather than of purified T cells. When single-read clonotypes were removed, the proportions of shared clonotypes in IR-seq and RNA-seq correlated more strongly. Single-read clonotypes made up 80% to 90% of clonotypes but only about 4% of total reads in IR-seq, compared with roughly 70% of clonotypes and around 41% of reads in RNA-seq.

From the cysteine through the phenylalanine, the CDR3 covers 13 amino acids. Only the CDR3 region is kept as DNA, spanning 39 bases read in frame from base 1. V sheds 3 bases and J sheds 6 bases, leaving 15 bases between their ends. The germline V gene gives CDR1 as SQVTM and CDR2 as ANQGSEA. Each patient had bone marrow sampled at the time of active disease. Bone marrow mononuclear cells were isolated by Ficoll-Hypaque density gradient centrifugation. Myeloma plasma cells were removed and CD138-negative cells were collected by negative selection after labeling with CD138 magnetic microbeads on a MACS separator. Purity of the isolated cells was checked by flow cytometry on an Attune NxT using CD138 antibodies. TRIzol reagent was used to extract total RNA, and a NanoDrop spectrophotometer was used to quantify the extracted RNA. For each patient, the CD138-negative bone marrow sample underwent paired RNA-seq and IR-seq.

Here the chain combines TRBV29-1 and TRBJ2-7; tentative D gene TRBD1, with 6 bases matching. Sequences were obtained from a population of CD138-negative cells sorted from bone marrow. Sample cell subset or site, as interpreted from the label and publication: bone marrow mononuclear cells depleted of CD138+ plasma/myeloma cells by negative magnetic selection. This receptor was taken from a donor aged 40 or older with multiple myeloma. Here is the DNA: TGCAGCGTTGAGAGGCAGGGGATGGGCGAGCAGTACTTC. Its product reads: CSVERQGMGEQYF.